Shown below are 24 T cell receptor beta chains from a single sample sequenced in a study of tumor-infiltrating lymphocytes in primary liver carcinoma. Unsorted bulk tissue, about 17-33 mg of it, served as the source for co-extraction of RNA and DNA. Using a constant-region primer together with ProtoScript II reverse transcriptase, TCR beta cDNA was made from 450 to 600 ng of total RNA. Construction of TCR beta libraries relied on three successive nested multiplex PCR rounds employing slightly modified ARM-PCR. TRBV1-TRBV30 forward and Cbeta reverse primers drove the first two roughly 9-cycle rounds. MiXCR, run by TCRdb on the multiplex PCR reads, gives a single entry per CDR3 protein. Counted here are roughly 78,000 distinct CDR3 sequences, 71% occurring once; the ten biggest clones make up about 13%. Sequenced: liver tumor tissue from sampling region 4. Described subset: tumor region T4, right-lateral pole. The receptor source for this set is a woman between 55 and 75 years old with primary liver carcinoma and hepatitis B virus infection.

Worth noting for this clonotype: This may be a read error, as it is one base from a much larger clone. The chain is built from TRBV5-1 and TRBJ1-4; D remains unclear. Deletions cut 2 bases from V and 12 bases from J, with 17 bases between. CDR1 is SGHRS, CDR2 YFSETQ, per germline. This CDR3 is built from 14 residues. The CDR3 here is CASSFVAVRTELFF. CDR3 DNA: TGCGCCAGCAGCTTCGTGGCTGTTCGAACGGAACTGTTTTTT.

This clonotype was seen repeatedly, ten times or more. The chain combines TRBV6-1 with TRBJ1-1, with D unclear. Germline loops: CDR1 MNHNS, CDR2 SASEGT. The CDR3 covers 14 residues. Trimming cost V 8 bases and J 0 bases, with 13 bases left between them. DNA of the CDR3: TGTGCCAGCTGGACGGGGATTCTGAACACTGAAGCTTTCTTT. This translates into CASWTGILNTEAFF.

At least ten counts were recorded for this clonotype. V is TRBV6-1 and J is TRBJ2-7; no clear D gene. CDR1 is MNHNS, CDR2 SASEGT, per germline. The V and J ends lost 3 bases and 3 bases respectively, with 18 bases between them. The CDR3 has 16 residues. The CDR3 protein is CASSEASIPPIYEQYF. Here the CDR3 DNA reads TGTGCCAGCAGTGAGGCTAGTATCCCTCCCATCTACGAGCAGTACTTC.

As regards this clonotype: Mismatch with germline at one junction end may stem from a read error. The CDR3 loop reads CASSLTIQGGGDYTF. In DNA, the CDR3 is TGTGCCAGTAGCTTAACAATACAGGGAGGTGGTGACTACACCTTC. This chain joins TRBV11-2 and TRBJ1-2, with a weak D call TRBD1 (6 bases). Germline V gene lookup returns CDR1 SGHAT and CDR2 FQNNGV. This CDR3 has 15 amino acids.

A note on this clonotype: No conserved phenylalanine or tryptophan is present at the end of the CDR3, so a read error is the likely explanation. V usage is TRBV11-3 and J usage is TRBJ2-1; D might be TRBD2 (6 bases). Trimming removed 3 bases at V and 9 bases at J, with 18 bases between. The CDR3 contains 15 residues. Per germline, CDR1 SGHNT and CDR2 YENEEA. Here the CDR3 reads CASSLGTSWKLEQFL. The CDR3 nucleotides read TGTGCCAGCAGCTTGGGAACTAGCTGGAAGCTTGAGCAGTTCTTA.

In its sample, this clonotype was seen a few times. Being one base from a much bigger clone, this may be a read error. Here the CDR3 reads CASSSKRSYGYTF. CDR3 nucleotide sequence: TGTGCCAGCAGTTCCAAGAGATCGTACGGCTACACCTTC. The chain is built from TRBV12-3 or TRBV12-4 and TRBJ1-2; D is unclear. Deletions cut 4 bases from V and 8 bases from J, with 14 bases between. The CDR3 is made up of 13 amino acids.

Concerning this clonotype itself: A junction boundary mismatches the germline segment, possibly from a read error. The gene calls are TRBV11-1 and TRBJ2-1; TRBD2 aligns across 11 bases. The CDR3 consists of 16 residues. The germline CDR1 and CDR2 sequences are SGHAT and FQDESV (reference sequence). The DNA of the CDR3 is TGTGCCAGCAGTCCGATCAGACTAGCGGGATACAATGCGCAGTTATTC. It encodes CASSPIRLAGYNAQLF.

A note on this clonotype: A clone one base away is much larger, so this may be a read error. The J gene is TRBJ1-2, the V gene TRBV28; D not certain. The CDR3 has 15 amino acids. The germline V gene encodes CDR1 MDHEN and CDR2 SYDVKM. The ends were cut back, 5 bases at V and 1 base at J, with 14 bases in the middle. CDR3 sequence reads: CASSNSGIVNYGYTF. The CDR3 DNA follows: TGTGCCAGCAGTAACTCCGGGATAGTTAACTATGGCTACACCTTC.

The chain is built from TRBV28 and TRBJ2-1, with 8 bases that match TRBD1. The CDR3 contains 16 residues. Germline V gene data show CDR1 as MDHEN and CDR2 as SYDVKM. The V and J ends lost 5 bases and 2 bases, in that order; junction bases with no gene match: 8. CDR3 nucleotides: TGTGCCAGCAGTCCTGTCTCAGGGGGCGCCTACAATGAGCAGTTCTTC. Protein product: CASSPVSGGAYNEQFF.

This clonotype was observed many times. The rearrangement uses TRBV10-3 and TRBJ1-5, with 11 positions matching TRBD1. Per the germline V gene, CDR1 is ENHRY and CDR2 is SYGVKD. J lost 6 bases, V lost 2 bases, and 12 bases had no gene match. The CDR3 is 18 residues long. CDR3: CAISEGFQWGTGGQPQHF. The CDR3, as DNA: TGTGCCATCAGTGAGGGGTTCCAGTGGGGGACAGGGGGTCAGCCCCAGCATTTT.

This clonotype is a singleton in its sample. V usage is TRBV12-3 or TRBV12-4 and J usage is TRBJ2-7, with 8 bases lining up with TRBD2. This CDR3 is 13 amino acids long. CDR3 sequence (DNA): TGTGTCAACCTTCGGGCGGGGGGCTACGAGCAGTACTTC. Translated, it gives CVNLRAGGYEQYF.

As concerns this clonotype: The junction departs from the called germline gene at one end, perhaps through a read error. This sequence joins TRBV5-1 and TRBJ1-3; D is uncertain. CDR3 length: 14 residues. Germline lookup yields CDR1 SGHRS and CDR2 YFSETQ. CDR3 bases: TGCGTCAGCAGCTTGATTGGCTCTGGAAACACCATATATTTT. Amino acids: CVSSLIGSGNTIYF.

V usage is TRBV28 and J usage is TRBJ1-5, with a possible D match to TRBD1 (6 bases). Germline assignment: CDR1 MDHEN and CDR2 SYDVKM. Trimming took off 5 bases at V and 3 bases at J, with 14 bases between the two ends. The CDR3 loop spans 15 amino acids. The CDR3 region is CASSVETGPNQPQHF. CDR3 sequence (DNA): TGTGCCAGCAGTGTAGAGACAGGACCCAATCAGCCCCAGCATTTT. The complete variable domain, with remaining parts taken from reference TRBV28 and TRBJ1-5, reads DVKVTQSSRYLVKRTGEKVFLECVQDMDHENMFWYRQDPGLGLRLIYFSYDVKMKEKGDIPEGYSVSREKKERFSLILESASTNQTSMYLCASSVETGPNQPQHFGDGTRLSIL.

Comment on this clonotype: A single base separates this from a much larger clone, so it may be a read error. J is TRBJ2-7 and V is TRBV7-9, with a possible D match to TRBD2 (5 bases). Germline lookup yields CDR1 SEHNR and CDR2 FQNEAQ (reference sequence). The V gene lost 4 bases and the J gene lost 2 bases, with 12 bases spanning the gap. The CDR3 is made up of 14 amino acids. DNA of the CDR3: TGTGCCAGCAGCTCCGACGGGAATGCCTACGAGCAGTACTTC. It specifies CASSSDGNAYEQYF.

In the case of this clonotype: The junction departs from germline at one end; a sequencing error may be responsible. The chain uses TRBV6-5 and TRBJ1-6; D is unclear. The V gene's germline CDR1 is MNHEY and CDR2 SVGAGI. This CDR3 contains 13 residues. The CDR3 sequence: CASSYSNNSPLRF. CDR3 coding DNA: TGTGCCAGCAGTTACTCAAATAATTCACCCCTCCGCTTT.

This clonotype was recorded many times. The chain links TRBV6-1 to TRBJ2-2; D is unclear. V was pared by 8 bases and J by 5 bases, with 18 bases between. CDR1 is MNHNS, CDR2 SASEGT, per germline. CDR3 size: 15 residues. CDR3 nucleotides: TGTGCCAGCGGTAGACATATGTTGGGGACCGGGGAGCTGTTTTTT. This sequence encodes CASGRHMLGTGELFF.

Points on this clonotype: The junction shows a germline mismatch at one end, possibly a read error. The rearrangement uses TRBV6-1 and TRBJ2-7; TRBD1 or TRBD2 may be the D gene (5 bases each). The V gene's germline CDR1 is MNHNS and CDR2 SASEGT. The CDR3 length is 14 residues. In DNA, the CDR3 is TGTGTCATCAGTGAAGCTTTCGAGGGGTACGAGCAGTGCTTC. Translating gives CVISEAFEGYEQCF.

This chain uses TRBV11-2 with TRBJ2-1; 9 positions match TRBD2. CDR1 and CDR2 from the germline V gene are SGHAT and FQNNGV. The CDR3 loop spans 15 amino acids. Losses at the gene ends were 4 bases for V and 13 bases for J; bases not matched to a gene: 14. The CDR3 protein is CASSWAGGGYNGQFF. CDR3 bases: TGTGCCAGCAGCTGGGCGGGAGGGGGATACAATGGACAGTTCTTC.

This chain joins TRBV6-5 and TRBJ2-2; 7 nucleotides agree with TRBD2. The germline V gene has CDR1 MNHEY and CDR2 SVGAGI. The CDR3 extends over 19 amino acids. The junction had 23 bases not matched to a gene; V was cut back by 6 bases and J by 7 bases. CDR3 in DNA: TGTGCCAGCAGCCCCTCCCCGGCAGGTGTCGGGACTAACCTCGGGGAGCTGTTTTTT. Translating it yields CASSPSPAGVGTNLGELFF.

This clonotype has a count of ten or more. The chain recombines TRBV7-9 with TRBJ1-2; TRBD1 might be the D (5 bases). V was clipped by 4 bases and J by 4 bases, with 13 bases between them. Germline V gene data show CDR1 as SEHNR and CDR2 as FQNEAQ (reference sequence). The CDR3 sequence is 14 residues long. CDR3 residues: CASSYGGRGYGYTF. CDR3 DNA: TGTGCCAGCAGCTACGGGGGACGGGGCTATGGCTACACCTTC.

This clonotype has more than one count but fewer than ten. The chain recombines TRBV25-1 with TRBJ2-1; 16 nucleotides align to TRBD2. Germline assignment: CDR1 MGHDK and CDR2 SYGVNS. This CDR3 is 20 amino acids long. The V and J ends lost 1 base and 5 bases, in that order; junction bases with no gene match: 11. DNA for the CDR3: TGTGCCAGCAGTGAATCCGGGACTAGCGGGAGGGGGGCTAGGGACAATGAGCAGTTCTTC. It encodes CASSESGTSGRGARDNEQFF.

For this clonotype: Being one base from a much bigger clone, this may be a read error. CDR3 nucleotides: TGTGCCTGGAGTGGCCCCGGGGCAGGGGCTTCACCCCTCCACTTT. Its protein is CAWSGPGAGASPLHF. This chain uses TRBV30 with TRBJ1-6, with D maybe TRBD1 (6 bases). Germline-derived CDR1 and CDR2 are GTSNPN and SVGIG (reference sequence). V lost 1 base and J lost 9, with 16 bases in between. The CDR3 runs to 15 residues.

Of note for this clonotype: An end of the junction does not agree with germline; a read error may underlie this. This chain joins TRBV6-5 and TRBJ1-3; D is ambiguous. The CDR3 is 14 residues long. Germline CDR1 reads MNHEY; CDR2 reads SVGAGI. CDR3 residues: CASRLQNSGNTVYF. In nucleotides, the CDR3 is TGTGCCAGCAGGTTACAAAACTCTGGAAACACCGTATATTTT.

Regarding this clonotype: Since the CDR3 does not end with the conserved phenylalanine or tryptophan, this likely comes from a read error. This sequence joins TRBV29-1 and TRBJ2-2; D is possibly TRBD1 or TRBD2 (5 bases each). This CDR3 has 13 amino acids. Germline CDR1 SQVTM, CDR2 ANQGSEA. Trimming took off 6 bases at V and 7 bases at J, with 15 bases between the two ends. The CDR3 reads CSVTGRSGGELFS. In DNA form, the CDR3 reads TGCAGCGTCACGGGGCGCTCTGGCGGGGAGCTGTTTTCT.